This T cell receptor (beta chain) was identified during a study of shared clonotypes between healthy human individuals. General study results and limits: Clonotypes not shared had lower generation probabilities than those common to all four donors. Roughly 5% of naive CD4 clonotypes were shared across a few donors.

Repertoires were generated with immunoSEQ multiplex PCR, while TCRdb's copy carries only in-frame clones and drops some. The table includes about 980,000 clones, about 80% detected once. The V gene's germline CDR1 is MRHNA and CDR2 SNTAGT. The CDR3 runs to 16 residues. With 0 bases clipped from V and 4 bases from J, the junction kept 2 bases outside the gene matches. For this clone: What it binds is not known.

Sequences were obtained from memory CD4+ T cells sorted from blood. Subset defined: CD45RA-negative fraction. This sequence originates from a young man in good health. V gene TRBV6-4 combines with J gene TRBJ2-1; 11 nucleotides align to TRBD2. As DNA, the CDR3 is TGTGCCAGCAGTGACTCGGCTAGCGGGAGGTACAATGAGCAGTTCTTC. Encoded protein: CASSDSASGRYNEQFF.